This T cell receptor beta chain stems from a study of blood T cell repertoires in COVID-19 (dated by TCRdb to 2018 to 2021). Regarding the complete study: The collaborator samples originated in the United States, Italy and Spain and spanned the acute and convalescent phases of COVID-19. Sample metadata almost always included a de-identified subject ID, COVID-19 status, age in years and sex. The samples were drawn from the first 160 participants of the ongoing ImmuneRACE study and from 1,254 subjects provided by 6 global collaborators. Where available, HLA class I and class II types were taken from metadata supplied by the sample provider and were not determined by assay-based typing. The material from the prospective study consisted of cDNA or gDNA derived from T cells, B-cell-depleted T cells, or PBMCs. A freely available public database, intended as a resource for researchers studying the immune response to SARS-CoV-2, is where the repertoires were released. The dataset comprised deeply sampled blood TCRbeta repertoires from subjects exposed to, actively infected with, or recovered from COVID-19.

This clone came up once. It lacks a known antigen. No much larger clone is present one base from it, and per-base qualities are unavailable. CDR1 and CDR2 are read off the germline V gene as SQVTM and ANQGSEA. Reading from cysteine to phenylalanine, the CDR3 counts 17 amino acids. CDR3 DNA only is kept here, 51 bases in frame from base 1. A distance of 24 bases separates the germline ends of V and J, which lose 6 bases and 4 bases respectively. The investigation overall reported the following: The amount of clinical and demographic metadata varied by source and participant and was provided uncurated.

In the prospective study, participants were about 18 to 100 years old, resided in fewer than 25 geographic areas of the United States, and were enrolled through a virtual design. Cohort assignment in the prospective study relied on participant-reported clinical history from a screening survey and a study questionnaire. ImmuneRACE Cohort 3 recovered participants were defined by two consecutive negative NP/OP PCR tests, healthcare professional clearance, or symptom resolution. Each participant in the prospective study had whole blood, serum and a nasopharyngeal or oropharyngeal swab collected by mobile phlebotomists. Additional blood draws and questionnaires over a 2-month period could optionally be provided by prospective study participants. Before DNA extraction, prospective study blood samples were shipped either frozen or at room temperature. The immunoSEQ Assay, a bias-controlled multiplex PCR, was used to amplify TCRbeta CDR3 regions from genomic DNA. Per the original workflow: Within the assay, amplification of reference gene primers was used to estimate how many nucleated cells each sample contained. To quantify the absolute abundance of each unique TCRbeta CDR3 rearrangement, sequence reads were collapsed and filtered. For each sample, productive Simpson clonality was calculated as the square root of Simpson's diversity index over productive rearrangements. Sourced from immuneACCESS, this table was stored by TCRdb with only in-frame sequences that have V and J called. A share of the clones is absent; for the studies checked, an unresolved V gene accounts for under half, and the remainder has no known explanation. The DNA was the basis for D and trimming; V, J and clone size are from that table. The sample table contains around 250,000 clones; only one count was recorded for approximately 86% of them. The leading ten clones occupy 1.5% to 2% of the sample.

Recombination linked TRBV29-1 to TRBJ1-4, with TRBD1 as a weak D call on 6 bases. The clonotype originates from a woman aged 45-59 years who had recovered from COVID-19. Source material: PBMCs or T cells enriched from blood (not recorded which). The DNA sequence is as follows: TGCAGCGTGCTTATTAACAGGGAAGACCTCGGTAATGAAAAACTGTTTTTT. It translates as CSVLINREDLGNEKLFF. With the rest looked up from the reference TRBV29-1 and TRBJ1-4 genes rather than sequenced, the full variable domain is SAVISQKPSRDICQRGTSLTIQCQVDSQVTMMFWYRQQPGQSLTLIATANQGSEATYESGFVIDKFPISRPNLTFSTLTVSNMSPEDSSIYLCSVLINREDLGNEKLFFGSGTQLSVL.